What follows is one T cell receptor beta chain and its context. What it recognizes is unknown. Germline V lookup: CDR1 PRHDT, CDR2 FYEKMQ (reference sequence). With V trimmed by 9 bases and J by 0 bases, 10 bases remained unmatched. The CDR3 loop spans 15 amino acids. Deep-level settings were used for running the assay. Several immunoSEQ plates held equal portions of the genomic DNA taken from each subset. Clones were sequenced by immunoSEQ multiplex PCR, and TCRdb holds only the in-frame ones, with some missing. The sample includes just over 2,000,000 clones, just under 95% of them seen just once. The data derive from a study of shared clonotypes between healthy human individuals. CD45RO negativity and positive selection for CCR7 defined naive CD8 cells, a population that excluded terminally differentiated effector memory CD45RA+ cells. Study-level findings and limits: As a rule, naive subsets had a larger estimated richness than memory subsets. Compared with clonotypes that all four donors shared, non-shared clonotypes had lower generation probabilities.

This receptor was obtained from a man younger than 30 in good health. Specimen: naive CD8+ T cells sorted from blood. The V and J genes are TRBV13 and TRBJ1-2, with TRBD1 matching over 7 bases. The CDR3 bases are TGTGCCAGTTCCGCCAGGGGGGAGACTAACTATGGCTACACCTTC. Protein sequence: CASSARGETNYGYTF.